Detailed here is one TCR beta chain. The source of the sample is a study of CD8 T cells in Susac syndrome. V was clipped by 6 bases and J by 3 bases; unmatched bases: 3. Per germline, CDR1 SNHLY and CDR2 FYNNEI. There are 14 residues in the CDR3. Random hexamers primed reverse transcription of about 0.45 to 1 ug RNA. Amplification of TCR beta CDR3 was carried out by immunoSEQ multiplex PCR, which covered 54 Vbeta and 13 Jbeta segments. TCRdb analysed the immunoSEQ multiplex PCR reads with MiXCR anew, one entry per CDR3 protein. The sample includes about 250,000 distinct CDR3 sequences, about 93% of them seen just once.

Sequencing used CD4+ T cells from PBMCs. The V call is TRBV2, the J call TRBJ1-4, with TRBD1 matching 8 bases. This TCR was recovered from a human donor with multiple sclerosis. The CDR3 protein is CASSDRGANEKLFF. CDR3 nucleotides: TGTGCCAGCAGCGACAGGGGCGCTAATGAAAAACTGTTTTTT. The full variable domain, with the rest looked up from reference TRBV2 and TRBJ1-4, is EPEVTQTPSHQVTQMGQEVILRCVPISNHLYFYWYRQILGQKVEFLVSFYNNEISEKSEIFDDQFSVERPDGSNFTLKIRSTKLEDSAMYFCASSDRGANEKLFFGSGTQLSVL.